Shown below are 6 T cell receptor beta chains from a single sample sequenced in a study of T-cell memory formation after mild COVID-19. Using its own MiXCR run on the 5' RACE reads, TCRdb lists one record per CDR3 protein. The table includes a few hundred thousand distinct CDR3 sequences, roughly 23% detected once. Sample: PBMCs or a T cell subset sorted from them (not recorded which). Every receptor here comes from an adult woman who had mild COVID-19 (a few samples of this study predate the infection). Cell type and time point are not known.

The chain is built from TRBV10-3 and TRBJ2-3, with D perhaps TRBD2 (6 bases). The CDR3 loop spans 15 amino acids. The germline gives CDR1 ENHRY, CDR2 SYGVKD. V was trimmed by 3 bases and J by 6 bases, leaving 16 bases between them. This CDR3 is CAISDDGLMEDTQYF. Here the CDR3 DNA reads TGTGCCATCAGTGACGACGGACTAATGGAGGATACGCAGTATTTT.

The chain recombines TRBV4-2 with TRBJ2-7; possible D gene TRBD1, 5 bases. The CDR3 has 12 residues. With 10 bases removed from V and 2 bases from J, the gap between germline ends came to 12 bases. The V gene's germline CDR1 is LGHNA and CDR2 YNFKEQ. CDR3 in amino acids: CATRASPYEQYF. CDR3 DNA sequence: TGTGCCACCAGGGCCAGCCCCTACGAGCAGTACTTC.

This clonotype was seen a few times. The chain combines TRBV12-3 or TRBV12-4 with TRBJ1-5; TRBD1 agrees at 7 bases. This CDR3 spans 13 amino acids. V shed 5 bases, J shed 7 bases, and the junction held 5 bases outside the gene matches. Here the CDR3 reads CASSVTGDQPQHF. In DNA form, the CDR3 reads TGTGCCAGCAGTGTCACAGGGGACCAGCCCCAGCATTTT.

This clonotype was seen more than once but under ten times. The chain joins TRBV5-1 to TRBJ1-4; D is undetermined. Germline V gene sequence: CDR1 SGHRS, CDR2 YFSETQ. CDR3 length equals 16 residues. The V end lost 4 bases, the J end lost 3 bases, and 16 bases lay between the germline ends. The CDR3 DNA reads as TGCGCCAGCAGCCCCACATTGAGGGCCCCTAATGAAAAACTGTTTTTT. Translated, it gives CASSPTLRAPNEKLFF.

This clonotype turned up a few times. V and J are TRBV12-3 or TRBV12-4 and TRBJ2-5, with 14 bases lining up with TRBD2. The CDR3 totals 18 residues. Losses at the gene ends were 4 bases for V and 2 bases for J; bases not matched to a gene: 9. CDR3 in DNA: TGTGCCAGCAGTTCTTTCCTGGGACTAGCGGGAGCGCAAGAGACCCAGTACTTC. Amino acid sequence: CASSSFLGLAGAQETQYF.

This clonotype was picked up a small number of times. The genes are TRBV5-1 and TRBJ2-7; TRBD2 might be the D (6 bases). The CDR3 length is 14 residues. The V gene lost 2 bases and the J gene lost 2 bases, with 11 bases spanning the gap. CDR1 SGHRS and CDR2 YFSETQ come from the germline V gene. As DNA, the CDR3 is TGCGCCAGCAGCTTCGGGGGAGCGGCCTACGAGCAGTACTTC. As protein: CASSFGGAAYEQYF.